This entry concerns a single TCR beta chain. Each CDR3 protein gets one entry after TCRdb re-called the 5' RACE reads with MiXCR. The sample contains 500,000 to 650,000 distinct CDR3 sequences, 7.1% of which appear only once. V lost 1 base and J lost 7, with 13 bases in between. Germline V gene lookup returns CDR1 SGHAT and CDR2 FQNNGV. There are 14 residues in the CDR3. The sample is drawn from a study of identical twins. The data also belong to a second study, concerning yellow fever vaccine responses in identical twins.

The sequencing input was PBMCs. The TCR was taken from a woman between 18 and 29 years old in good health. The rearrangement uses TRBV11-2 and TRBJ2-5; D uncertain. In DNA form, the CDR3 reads TGTGCCAGCAGCTTAGTCACAGCTCAAACGACCCAGTACTTC. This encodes CASSLVTAQTTQYF.